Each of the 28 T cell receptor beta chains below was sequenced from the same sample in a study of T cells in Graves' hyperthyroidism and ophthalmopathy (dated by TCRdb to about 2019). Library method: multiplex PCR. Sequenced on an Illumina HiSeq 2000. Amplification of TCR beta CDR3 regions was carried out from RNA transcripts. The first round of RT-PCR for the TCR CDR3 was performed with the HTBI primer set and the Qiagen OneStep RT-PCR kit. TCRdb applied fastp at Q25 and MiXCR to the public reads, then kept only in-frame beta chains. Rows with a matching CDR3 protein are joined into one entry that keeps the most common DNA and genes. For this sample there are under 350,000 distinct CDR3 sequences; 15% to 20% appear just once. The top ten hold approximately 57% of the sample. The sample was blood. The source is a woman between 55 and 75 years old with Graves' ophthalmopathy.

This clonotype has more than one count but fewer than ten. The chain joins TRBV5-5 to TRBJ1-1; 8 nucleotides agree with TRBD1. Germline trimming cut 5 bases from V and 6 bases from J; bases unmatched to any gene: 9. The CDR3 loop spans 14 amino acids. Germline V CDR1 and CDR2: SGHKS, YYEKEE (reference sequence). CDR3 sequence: CASRSDRGFAEAFF. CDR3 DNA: TGTGCCAGCAGATCCGACAGGGGATTCGCTGAAGCTTTCTTT.

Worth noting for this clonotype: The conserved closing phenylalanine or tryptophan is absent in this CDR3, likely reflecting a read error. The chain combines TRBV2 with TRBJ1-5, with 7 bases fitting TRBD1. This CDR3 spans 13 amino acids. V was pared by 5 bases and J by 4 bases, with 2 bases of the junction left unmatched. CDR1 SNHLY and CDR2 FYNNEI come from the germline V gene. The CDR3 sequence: CASSLDRNQPQHS. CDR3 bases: TGTGCCAGCAGTTTGGACAGGAATCAGCCCCAGCATTCT.

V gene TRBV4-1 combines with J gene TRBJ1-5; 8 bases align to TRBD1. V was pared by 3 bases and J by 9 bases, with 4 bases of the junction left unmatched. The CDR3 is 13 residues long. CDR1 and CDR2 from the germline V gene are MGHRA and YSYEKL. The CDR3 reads CASSQQGAGPQHF. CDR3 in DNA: TGCGCCAGCAGCCAGCAGGGGGCCGGGCCCCAGCATTTT.

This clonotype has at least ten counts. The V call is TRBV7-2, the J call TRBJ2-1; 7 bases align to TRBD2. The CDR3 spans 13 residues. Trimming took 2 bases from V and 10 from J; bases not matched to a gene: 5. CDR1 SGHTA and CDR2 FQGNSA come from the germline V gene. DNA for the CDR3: TGTGCCAGCAGCTTAAACAGCGGGGAGGAGCAGTTCTTC. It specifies CASSLNSGEEQFF. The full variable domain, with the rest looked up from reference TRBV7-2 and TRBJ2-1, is GAGVSQSPSNKVTEKGKDVELRCDPISGHTALYWYRQSLGQGLEFLIYFQGNSAPDKSGLPSDRFSAERTGGSVSTLTIQRTQQEDSAVYLCASSLNSGEEQFFGPGTRLTVL.

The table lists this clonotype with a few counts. The CDR3 is CASSPIAIGTDTQYF. The CDR3, as DNA: TGTGCCAGCAGCCCTATAGCAATCGGCACAGATACGCAGTATTTT. The gene calls are TRBV2 and TRBJ2-3; unclear D gene. The V and J ends lost 6 bases and 1 base respectively, with 14 bases between them. The CDR3 runs to 15 residues. In germline, CDR1 is SNHLY, CDR2 FYNNEI. Filled out from reference TRBV2 and TRBJ2-3, the complete variable domain reads EPEVTQTPSHQVTQMGQEVILRCVPISNHLYFYWYRQILGQKVEFLVSFYNNEISEKSEIFDDQFSVERPDGSNFTLKIRSTKLEDSAMYFCASSPIAIGTDTQYFGPGTRLTVL.

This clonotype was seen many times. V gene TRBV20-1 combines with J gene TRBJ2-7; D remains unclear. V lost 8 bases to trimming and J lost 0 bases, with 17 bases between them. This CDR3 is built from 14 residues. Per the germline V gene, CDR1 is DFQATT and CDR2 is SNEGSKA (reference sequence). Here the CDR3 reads CSILGSPSSYEQYF. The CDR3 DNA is TGCAGTATTCTTGGCAGTCCGAGCTCCTACGAGCAGTACTTC.

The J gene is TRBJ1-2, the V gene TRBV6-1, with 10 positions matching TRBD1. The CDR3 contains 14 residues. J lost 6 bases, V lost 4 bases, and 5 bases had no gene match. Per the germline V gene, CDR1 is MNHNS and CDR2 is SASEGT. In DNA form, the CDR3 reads TGTGCCAGCAGTGGCTTGGGACAGGGGAATGGCTACACCTTC. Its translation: CASSGLGQGNGYTF.

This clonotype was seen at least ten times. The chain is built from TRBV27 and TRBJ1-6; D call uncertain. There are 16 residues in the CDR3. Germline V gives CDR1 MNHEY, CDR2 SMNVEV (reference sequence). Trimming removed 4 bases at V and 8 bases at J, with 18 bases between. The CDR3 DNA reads TGTGCCAGCAGTTCCCCCGGGTCTACCGGCGATTCACCCCTCCACTTT. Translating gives CASSSPGSTGDSPLHF.

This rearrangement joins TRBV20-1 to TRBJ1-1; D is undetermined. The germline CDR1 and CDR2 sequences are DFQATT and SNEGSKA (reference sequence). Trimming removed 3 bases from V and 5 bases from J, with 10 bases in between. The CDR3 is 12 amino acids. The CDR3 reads CSASVGGTEAFF. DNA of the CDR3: TGCAGTGCTAGTGTGGGCGGTACTGAAGCTTTCTTT.

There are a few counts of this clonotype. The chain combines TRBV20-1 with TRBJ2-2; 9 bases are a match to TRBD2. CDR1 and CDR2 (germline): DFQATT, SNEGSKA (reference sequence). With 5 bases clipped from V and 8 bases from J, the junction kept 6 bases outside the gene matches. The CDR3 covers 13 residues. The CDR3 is CSASRTSEGELFF. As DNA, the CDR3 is TGCAGTGCTTCACGGACTAGCGAAGGGGAGCTGTTTTTT.

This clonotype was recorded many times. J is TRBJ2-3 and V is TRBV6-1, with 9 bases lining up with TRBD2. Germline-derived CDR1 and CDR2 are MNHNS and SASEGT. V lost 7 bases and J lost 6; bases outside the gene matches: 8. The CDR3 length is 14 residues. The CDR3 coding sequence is TGTGCCAGCAATCCCAGACTAGCGGATGATACGCAGTATTTT. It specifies CASNPRLADDTQYF.

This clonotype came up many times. The CDR3 loop reads CASKFRGNTGELFF. The CDR3 DNA is TGTGCCAGCAAGTTCAGGGGGAACACCGGGGAGCTGTTTTTT. The V gene is TRBV2, the J gene TRBJ2-2, with D possibly matching TRBD1 (6 bases). Trimming cost V 7 bases and J 1 base, with 10 bases left between them. Germline CDR1 reads SNHLY; CDR2 reads FYNNEI. The CDR3 is made up of 14 amino acids.

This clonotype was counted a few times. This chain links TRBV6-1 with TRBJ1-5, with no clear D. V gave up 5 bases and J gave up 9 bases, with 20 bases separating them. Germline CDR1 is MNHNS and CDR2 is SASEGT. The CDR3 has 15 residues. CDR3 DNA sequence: TGTGCCAGCAGTCCCCTCCCGCTAGGTGTCCGGCCCCAGCATTTT. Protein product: CASSPLPLGVRPQHF.

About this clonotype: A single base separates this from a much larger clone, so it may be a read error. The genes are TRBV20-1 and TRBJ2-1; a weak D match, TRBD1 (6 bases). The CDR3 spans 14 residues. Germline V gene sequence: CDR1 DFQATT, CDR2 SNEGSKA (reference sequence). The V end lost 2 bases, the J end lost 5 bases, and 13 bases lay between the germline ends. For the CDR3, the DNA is TGCAGTGCTAGATACTACAGGGCCCACAATGAGCAGTTCTTC. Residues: CSARYYRAHNEQFF.

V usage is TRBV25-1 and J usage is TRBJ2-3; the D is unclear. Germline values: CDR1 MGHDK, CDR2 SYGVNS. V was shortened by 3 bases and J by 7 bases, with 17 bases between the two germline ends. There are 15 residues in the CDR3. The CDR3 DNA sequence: TGTGCCAGCAGTGAGGCCCGAGGAATTTTACATACGCAGTATTTT. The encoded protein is CASSEARGILHTQYF.

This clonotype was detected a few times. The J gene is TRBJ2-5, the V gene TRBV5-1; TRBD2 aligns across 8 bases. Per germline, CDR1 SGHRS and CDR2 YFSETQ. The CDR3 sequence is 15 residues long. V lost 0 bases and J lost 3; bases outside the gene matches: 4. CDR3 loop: CASSLAGRVEETQYF. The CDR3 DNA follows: TGCGCCAGCAGCTTGGCCGGGAGGGTTGAAGAGACCCAGTACTTC.

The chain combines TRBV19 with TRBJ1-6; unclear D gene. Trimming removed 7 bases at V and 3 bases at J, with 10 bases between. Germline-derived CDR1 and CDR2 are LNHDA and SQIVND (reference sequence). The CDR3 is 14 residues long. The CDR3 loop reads CASTPKSYNSPLHF. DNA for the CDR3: TGTGCCAGTACCCCGAAGAGCTATAATTCACCCCTCCACTTT.

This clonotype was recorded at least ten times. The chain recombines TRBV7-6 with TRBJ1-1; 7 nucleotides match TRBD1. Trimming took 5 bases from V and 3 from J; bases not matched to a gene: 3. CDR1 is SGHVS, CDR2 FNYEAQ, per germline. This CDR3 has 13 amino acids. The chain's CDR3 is CASSVDRDTEAFF. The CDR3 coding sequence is TGTGCCAGCAGCGTAGACAGGGACACTGAAGCTTTCTTT.

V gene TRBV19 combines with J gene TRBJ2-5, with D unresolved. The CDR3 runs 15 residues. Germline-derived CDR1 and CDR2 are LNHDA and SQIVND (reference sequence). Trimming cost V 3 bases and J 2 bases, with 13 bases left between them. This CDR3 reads CASSIPRIGQETQYF. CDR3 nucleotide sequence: TGTGCCAGTAGTATCCCGCGGATCGGACAAGAGACCCAGTACTTC.

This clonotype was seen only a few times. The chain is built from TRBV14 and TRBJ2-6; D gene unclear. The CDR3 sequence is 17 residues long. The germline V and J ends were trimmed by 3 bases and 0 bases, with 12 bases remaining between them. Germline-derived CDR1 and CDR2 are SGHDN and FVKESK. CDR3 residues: CASSHRIARSGANVLTF. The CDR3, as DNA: TGTGCCAGCAGCCATCGTATCGCCCGCTCTGGGGCCAACGTCCTGACTTTC.

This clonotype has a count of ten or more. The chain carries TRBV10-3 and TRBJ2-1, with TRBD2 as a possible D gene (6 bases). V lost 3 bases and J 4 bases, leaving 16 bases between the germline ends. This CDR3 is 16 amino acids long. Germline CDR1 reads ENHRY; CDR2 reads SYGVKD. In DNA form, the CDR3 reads TGTGCCATCAGTGAAATGGACGGCGGGAATTACAATGAGCAGTTCTTC. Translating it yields CAISEMDGGNYNEQFF.

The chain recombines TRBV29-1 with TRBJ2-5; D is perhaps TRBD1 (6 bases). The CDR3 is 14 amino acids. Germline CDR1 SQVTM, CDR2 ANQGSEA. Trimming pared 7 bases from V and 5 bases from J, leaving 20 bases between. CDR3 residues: CSATPPQGLETQYF. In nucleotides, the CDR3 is TGCAGCGCTACCCCCCCACAGGGCTTGGAGACCCAGTACTTC. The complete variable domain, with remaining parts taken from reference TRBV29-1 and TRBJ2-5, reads SAVISQKPSRDICQRGTSLTIQCQVDSQVTMMFWYRQQPGQSLTLIATANQGSEATYESGFVIDKFPISRPNLTFSTLTVSNMSPEDSSIYLCSATPPQGLETQYFGPGTRLLVL.

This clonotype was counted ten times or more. The CDR3 protein is CSATSWEEQFF. The CDR3 nucleotides are TGCAGTGCTACTAGCTGGGAGGAGCAGTTCTTC. V is TRBV20-1 and J is TRBJ2-1, with TRBD2 as a possible D gene (5 bases). Looked up from germline, CDR1 is DFQATT and CDR2 is SNEGSKA (reference sequence). The CDR3 loop spans 11 amino acids. V dropped 4 bases and J dropped 10 bases, with 11 bases sitting between them.

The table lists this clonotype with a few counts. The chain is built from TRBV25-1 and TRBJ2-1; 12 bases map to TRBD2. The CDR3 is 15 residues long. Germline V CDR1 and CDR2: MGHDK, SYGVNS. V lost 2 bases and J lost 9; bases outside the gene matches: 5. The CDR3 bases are TGTGCCAGCAGTGAAAGGGCTAGCGGGAGGGGTGAGCAGTTCTTC. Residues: CASSERASGRGEQFF.

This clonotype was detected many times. CDR3 nucleotide sequence: TGCAGTGTGGCTAACAGGGGGTCTTTTTACAATGAGCAGTTCTTC. This gives the protein CSVANRGSFYNEQFF. The genes are TRBV20-1 and TRBJ2-1; 8 bases map to TRBD1. Trimming cost V 7 bases and J 4 bases; bases outside gene matches: 12. The CDR3 runs 15 residues. Germline V gene sequence: CDR1 DFQATT, CDR2 SNEGSKA (reference sequence).

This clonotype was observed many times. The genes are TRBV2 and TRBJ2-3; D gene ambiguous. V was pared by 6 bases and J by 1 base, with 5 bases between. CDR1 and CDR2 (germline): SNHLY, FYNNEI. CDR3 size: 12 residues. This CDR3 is CASRDRTDTQYF. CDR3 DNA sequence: TGTGCCAGCAGGGACCGCACAGATACGCAGTATTTT.

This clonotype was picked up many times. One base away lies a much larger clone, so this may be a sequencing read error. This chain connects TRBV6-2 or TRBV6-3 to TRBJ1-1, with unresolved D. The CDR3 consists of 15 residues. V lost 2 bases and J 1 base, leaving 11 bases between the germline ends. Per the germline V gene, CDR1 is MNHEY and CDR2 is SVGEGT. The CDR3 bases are TGTGCCAGCAGTTACGGGAACAGTAGGAACACTGAAGCTTTCTTT. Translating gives CASSYGNSRNTEAFF.

The CDR3 sequence is CASSYQTGGTEAFF. CDR3 DNA sequence: TGTGCCAGCAGCTATCAGACAGGGGGAACTGAAGCTTTCTTT. This rearrangement joins TRBV7-2 to TRBJ1-1; 9 nucleotides align to TRBD1. Trimming removed 4 bases from V and 5 bases from J; junction bases left unmatched: 5. This CDR3 contains 14 residues. Germline CDR1 and CDR2: SGHTA and FQGNSA.